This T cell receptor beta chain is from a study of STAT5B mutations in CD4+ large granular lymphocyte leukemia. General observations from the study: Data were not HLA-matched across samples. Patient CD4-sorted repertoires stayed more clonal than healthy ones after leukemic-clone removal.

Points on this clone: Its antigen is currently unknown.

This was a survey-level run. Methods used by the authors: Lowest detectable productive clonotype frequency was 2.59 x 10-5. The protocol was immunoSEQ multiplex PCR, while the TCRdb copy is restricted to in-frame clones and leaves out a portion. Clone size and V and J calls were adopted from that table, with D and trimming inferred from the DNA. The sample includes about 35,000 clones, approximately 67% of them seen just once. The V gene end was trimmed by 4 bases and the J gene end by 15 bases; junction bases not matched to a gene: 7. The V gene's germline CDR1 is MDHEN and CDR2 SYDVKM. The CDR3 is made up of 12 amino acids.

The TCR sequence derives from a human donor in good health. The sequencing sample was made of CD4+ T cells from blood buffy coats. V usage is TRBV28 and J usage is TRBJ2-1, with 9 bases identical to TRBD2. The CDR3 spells CASSSSGGSPFF. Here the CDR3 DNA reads TGTGCCAGCAGTTCCAGCGGGGGGTCTCCGTTCTTC.